This entry describes one T cell receptor beta chain. The data are from a study of T cell changes during pregnancy in multiple sclerosis. Here immunoSEQ multiplex PCR was the method, and the copy in TCRdb shows in-frame clones only, minus some. In the table there are about 45,000 clones, roughly 91% of which are singletons. The sequence derives from a female donor with multiple sclerosis, enrolled in a pregnancy study. The sequenced sample was CD4+ T cells from peripheral blood mononuclear cells, obtained in the first trimester of pregnancy.

CDR3 nucleotides: TGCGCCAGCAGCCGAGACAGGGATGGCTACACCTTC. This encodes CASSRDRDGYTF. The chain couples TRBV5-1 to TRBJ1-2; 7 nucleotides align to TRBD1. Trimming cost V 4 bases and J 6 bases; bases outside gene matches: 3. The CDR3 covers 12 residues. In germline, CDR1 is SGHRS, CDR2 YFSETQ.